These 20 T cell receptor beta chains originate from one sample sequenced in a study of Graves' ophthalmopathy and Graves' hyperthyroidism. The sequenced template was RNA, covering the TCR beta CDR3 region. HTBI primers served in a first-round RT-PCR, which a second-round multiplex PCR followed. TCRdb reanalysed the multiplex PCR reads using MiXCR and keeps one entry per CDR3 protein. The sample lists about 170,000 distinct CDR3 sequences; more than 30% were seen once. Sequencing input: peripheral blood. Every receptor here comes from a woman in her 40s with Graves' ophthalmopathy.

This chain links TRBV6-1 with TRBJ2-7; 7 bases line up with TRBD1. Germline loops: CDR1 MNHNS, CDR2 SASEGT. CDR3 length: 14 residues. The ends lost 7 bases at V and 1 base at J; junction bases unmatched: 7. The CDR3 region is CASTDRAVSYEQYF. The CDR3 nucleotides read TGTGCCAGCACCGACAGGGCGGTTTCCTACGAGCAGTACTTC.

This clonotype has at least ten counts. The rearrangement uses TRBV5-1 and TRBJ2-7; 9 positions match TRBD1. Germline CDR1 and CDR2: SGHRS and YFSETQ. The CDR3 runs to 16 residues. Losses at the gene ends were 0 bases for V and 3 bases for J; bases not matched to a gene: 7. The CDR3 is CASSLAMVDRGYEQYF. Written as DNA, the CDR3 is TGCGCCAGCAGCTTGGCCATGGTGGACAGGGGCTACGAGCAGTACTTC.

J is TRBJ2-7 and V is TRBV20-1; 11 nucleotides align to TRBD2. Germline trimming cut 0 bases from V and 4 bases from J; bases unmatched to any gene: 11. This CDR3 has 17 residues. Per germline, CDR1 DFQATT and CDR2 SNEGSKA (reference sequence). CDR3 in amino acids: CSARDHSPRLAGYEQYF. The CDR3 coding sequence is TGCAGTGCTAGAGACCACTCGCCCAGACTAGCGGGATACGAGCAGTACTTC.

This clonotype was detected many times. The chain carries TRBV7-2 and TRBJ2-2, with 7 positions matching TRBD2. This CDR3 spans 15 amino acids. Unmatched junction bases numbered 3, after V lost 1 base and J lost 4 bases. From germline, CDR1 is SGHTA and CDR2 FQGNSA. The CDR3 sequence: CASSLVAGVTGELFF. CDR3 coding DNA: TGTGCCAGCAGCTTAGTGGCGGGAGTCACCGGGGAGCTGTTTTTT.

The sample holds many counts of this clonotype. This rearrangement joins TRBV20-1 to TRBJ2-7; D not resolved. The CDR3 is 15 residues long. Germline CDR1 DFQATT, CDR2 SNEGSKA (reference sequence). Trimming shortened V by 0 bases and J by 6 bases, and 18 bases separated the two germline ends. CDR3 DNA: TGCAGTGCTAGAGATGGGCTGGATCCCAGAGGCGAGCAGTACTTC. Its protein product is CSARDGLDPRGEQYF.

This clonotype appeared once. V is TRBV20-1 and J is TRBJ2-5; D is uncertain. The CDR3 runs to 12 residues. V lost 6 bases and J lost 1, with 9 bases in between. Germline values: CDR1 DFQATT, CDR2 SNEGSKA (reference sequence). CDR3 nucleotides: TGCAGTGCCAATGCACGCCAAGAGACCCAGTACTTC. Translation gives CSANARQETQYF.

This clonotype was seen many times. The chain carries TRBV6-5 and TRBJ1-1; D remains unclear. This CDR3 has 13 residues. Germline V CDR1 and CDR2: MNHEY, SVGAGI. V lost 6 bases and J lost 5, with 13 bases in between. The CDR3 nucleotides read TGTGCCAGCAGAACCTATGTGGGGACTGAAGCTTTCTTT. This gives the protein CASRTYVGTEAFF.

This chain uses TRBV12-3 or TRBV12-4 with TRBJ2-5, with D perhaps matching TRBD1 (6 bases). The germline V and J ends were trimmed by 2 bases and 5 bases, with 15 bases remaining between them. This CDR3 comprises 15 residues. CDR3 amino acids: CASSLIVGAQETQYF. Here the CDR3 DNA reads TGTGCCAGCAGTTTAATCGTGGGGGCACAGGAGACCCAGTACTTC.

This clonotype was detected only a few times. V and J are TRBV6-5 and TRBJ1-5; tentatively, D is TRBD1 (6 bases). CDR3 length: 15 amino acids. V was pared by 0 bases and J by 2 bases, with 8 bases between. Germline assignment: CDR1 MNHEY and CDR2 SVGAGI. The CDR3 nucleotides are TGTGCCAGCAGTTACTCGAACAGGGGCAATCAGCCCCAGCATTTT. It specifies CASSYSNRGNQPQHF.

This chain connects TRBV20-1 to TRBJ1-1; tentative D call: TRBD1 (5 bases). Germline V gene data show CDR1 as DFQATT and CDR2 as SNEGSKA (reference sequence). The CDR3 has 17 amino acids. Trimming took off 0 bases at V and 3 bases at J, with 20 bases between the two ends. Written as DNA, the CDR3 is TGCAGTGCTAGAGATCCCACCCCGGGGACTGACTACACTGAAGCTTTCTTT. Amino acids: CSARDPTPGTDYTEAFF.

The chain combines TRBV20-1 with TRBJ2-7; 7 bases map to TRBD2. From germline, CDR1 is DFQATT and CDR2 SNEGSKA (reference sequence). The CDR3 has 14 residues. V dropped 1 base and J dropped 2; count of bases not matched to a gene: 5. As DNA, the CDR3 is TGCAGTGCTAGAGGAGAAGCGGGACCCTACGAGCAGTACTTC. Its protein product is CSARGEAGPYEQYF.

This clonotype was recorded a few times. This chain uses TRBV6-1 with TRBJ1-2; perhaps TRBD1 as D (6 bases). CDR1 is MNHNS, CDR2 SASEGT, per germline. V lost 3 bases and J lost 6, with 11 bases in between. The CDR3 has 13 amino acids. The CDR3 spells CASSDRGLNGYTF. In DNA form, the CDR3 reads TGTGCCAGCAGTGACAGGGGACTAAATGGCTACACCTTC.

The V gene is TRBV6-1, the J gene TRBJ1-6, with D possibly TRBD1 on 5 matching bases. The CDR3 has 14 residues. Germline V gene data show CDR1 as MNHNS and CDR2 as SASEGT. V gave up 1 base and J gave up 9 bases, with 10 bases separating them. CDR3 DNA: TGTGCCAGCAGTGAAGTCCGGGACCTTTCACCCCTCCACTTT. Protein: CASSEVRDLSPLHF.

The chain employs TRBV12-3 or TRBV12-4 and TRBJ2-7; TRBD1 aligns across 7 bases. CDR3 size: 13 residues. V shed 7 bases, J shed 3 bases, and the junction held 6 bases outside the gene matches. CDR3 protein: CASNQRDSYEQYF. CDR3 DNA sequence: TGTGCCAGCAACCAACGGGACAGCTACGAGCAGTACTTC.

This clonotype came up many times. The chain joins TRBV20-1 to TRBJ1-5, with 8 bases aligning to TRBD1. The J segment lost 6 bases and the V segment lost 3 bases, leaving 7 bases of the junction unmatched. The CDR3 has 14 residues. CDR1 and CDR2 from the germline V gene are DFQATT and SNEGSKA (reference sequence). The DNA for the CDR3 is TGCAGTGCTAGTGGGGACAGGACTTCTCAGCCCCAGCATTTT. It encodes CSASGDRTSQPQHF.

This clonotype was observed many times. The rearrangement joins TRBV3-1 to TRBJ1-1, with 9 bases matching TRBD1. Germline CDR1 reads LGHDT; CDR2 reads YNNKEL (reference sequence). V lost 3 bases to trimming and J lost 4 bases; unmatched junction nucleotides: 3. The CDR3 runs 14 residues. The CDR3 loop reads CASSQWTGATEAFF. DNA for the CDR3: TGTGCCAGCAGCCAGTGGACAGGGGCCACTGAAGCTTTCTTT.

This clonotype was seen at least ten times. The chain links TRBV29-1 to TRBJ2-7; tentative D call: TRBD2 (6 bases). The CDR3 totals 12 residues. V was cut by 5 bases and J by 4 bases, with 12 bases left in between. Germline CDR1 and CDR2: SQVTM and ANQGSEA. The CDR3 sequence is CSVLSGAYEQYF. The CDR3 DNA sequence: TGCAGCGTTCTTAGCGGAGCATACGAGCAGTACTTC.

The chain employs TRBV2 and TRBJ2-2; possible D gene TRBD1, 6 bases. The CDR3 extends over 15 amino acids. Germline V lookup: CDR1 SNHLY, CDR2 FYNNEI. V was pared by 3 bases and J by 4 bases, with 12 bases between. In DNA, the CDR3 is TGTGCCAGCAGTGAGCTACAGGGTACCACCGGGGAGCTGTTTTTT. It encodes CASSELQGTTGELFF.

This clonotype was detected ten times or more. The chain recombines TRBV12-3 or TRBV12-4 with TRBJ1-3, with 8 bases lining up with TRBD1. This CDR3 spans 16 amino acids. V lost 5 bases and J lost 1; bases outside the gene matches: 7. The CDR3: CASSPRTGSSGNTIYF. The CDR3 bases are TGTGCCAGCAGTCCACGGACAGGGTCATCTGGAAACACCATATATTTT.

In its sample, this clonotype was seen once. The chain has TRBV12-3 or TRBV12-4 and TRBJ2-5, with D hard to call. The CDR3 covers 12 residues. Trimming took 5 bases from V and 7 from J, leaving 11 bases between them. For the CDR3, the DNA is TGTGCCAGCAGTCCAAACTCAGGGACCCAGTACTTC. This sequence encodes CASSPNSGTQYF.